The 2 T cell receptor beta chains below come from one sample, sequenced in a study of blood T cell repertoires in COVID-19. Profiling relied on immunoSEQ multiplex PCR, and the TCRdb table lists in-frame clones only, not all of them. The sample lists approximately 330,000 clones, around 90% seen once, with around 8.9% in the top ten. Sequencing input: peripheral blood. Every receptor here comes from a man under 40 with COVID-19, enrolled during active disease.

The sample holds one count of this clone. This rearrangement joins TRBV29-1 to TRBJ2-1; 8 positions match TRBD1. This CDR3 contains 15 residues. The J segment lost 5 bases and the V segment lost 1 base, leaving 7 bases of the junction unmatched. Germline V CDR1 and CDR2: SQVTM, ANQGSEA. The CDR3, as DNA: TGCAGCGTTGAAGTCGGGACAGGTGAAAACAATGAGCAGTTCTTC. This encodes CSVEVGTGENNEQFF.

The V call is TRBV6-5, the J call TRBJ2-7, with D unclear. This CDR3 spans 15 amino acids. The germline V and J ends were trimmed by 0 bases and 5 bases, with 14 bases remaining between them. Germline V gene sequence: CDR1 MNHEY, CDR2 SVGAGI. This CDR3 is CASSYSGGSRNEQYF. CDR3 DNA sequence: TGTGCCAGCAGTTACTCTGGCGGTTCGCGTAACGAGCAGTACTTC.